These T cell receptor beta chains were read from a single sample in a study of blood T cell repertoires in COVID-19. Sequencing was performed with immunoSEQ multiplex PCR; in TCRdb, only in-frame clones are kept and a portion is missing. The table has roughly 500,000 clones, 89% seen once; the top ten hold 0.8% to 0.9%. Material: peripheral blood. These receptors were taken from a man between 18 and 29 years old with COVID-19, enrolled during active disease. Each CDR3 is given with its conserved first and last residue. The D gene is left open where the match is weak. Size values are once, few and many counts, or a class for expanded clones, and some rows have none.

>NA|TRBJ2-1|TRBV27|NA
CASRRTNYNEQFF
TGTGCCAGCAGACGAACAAACTACAATGAGCAGTTCTTC
>NA|TRBJ2-1|TRBV5-1|TRBD2
CASSLLSGGLYNEQFF
TGCGCCAGCAGCTTACTCAGCGGGGGGTTATACAATGAGCAGTTCTTC
>NA|TRBJ2-3|TRBV7-9|TRBD1
CAGRTGEDTQYF
TGTGCCGGAAGGACAGGGGAAGATACGCAGTATTTT
>NA|TRBJ1-6|TRBV4-1|NA
CASSQVGRGLRSPLHF
TGCGCCAGCAGCCAAGTCGGGAGGGGGTTAAGGTCACCCCTCCACTTT
>NA|TRBJ1-6|TRBV3-1/TRBV3-2|TRBD1
CASSRLDRDNSPLHF
TGTGCCAGCAGCCGCCTAGACAGGGATAATTCACCCCTCCACTTT
>NA|TRBJ2-1|TRBV30|NA
CAREDSSYNEQFF
TGTGCCCGGGAGGACAGCTCCTACAATGAGCAGTTCTTC
>once|TRBJ2-1|TRBV19|TRBD1
CASSLPGQGNYEQFF
TGTGCCAGTAGCCTTCCGGGACAGGGGAATTATGAGCAGTTCTTC
>NA|TRBJ1-2|TRBV28|NA
CASSFTGKGYTF
TGTGCCAGCAGTTTTACAGGGAAGGGCTACACCTTC
>NA|TRBJ2-2|TRBV2|NA
CASTGTTNTGELFF
TGTGCCAGTACCGGGACAACGAACACCGGGGAGCTGTTTTTT
>NA|TRBJ2-1|TRBV7-9|NA
CASSRQESSYNEQFF
TGTGCCAGCAGCCGACAGGAGAGCTCCTACAATGAGCAGTTCTTC
>NA|TRBJ2-3|TRBV6-5|NA
CASSYSVWGTDTQYF
TGTGCCAGCAGTTATAGCGTGTGGGGCACAGATACGCAGTATTTT
>NA|TRBJ1-4|TRBV5-1|NA
CASSPSGAEEKLFF
TGCGCCAGCAGCCCTAGCGGGGCAGAGGAAAAACTGTTTTTT
>NA|TRBJ1-5|TRBV10-3|NA
CAISDIGENQPQHF
TGTGCCATCAGTGATATAGGGGAAAATCAGCCCCAGCATTTT
>NA|TRBJ1-2|TRBV19|NA
CASSLEGDYGYTF
TGTGCCAGTAGTCTTGAGGGGGACTATGGCTACACCTTC
>NA|TRBJ2-5|TRBV7-9|TRBD2
CASSSSEGGGFQETQYF
TGTGCCAGCAGCTCTTCTGAGGGCGGGGGGTTTCAAGAGACCCAGTACTTC
>NA|TRBJ2-2|TRBV25-1|TRBD2
CASSAASGGAGELFF
TGTGCCAGCAGTGCCGCTAGCGGAGGGGCCGGGGAGCTGTTTTTT
>once|TRBJ2-7|TRBV5-1|NA
CASSLALEYEQYF
TGCGCCAGCAGCTTGGCCCTGGAGTACGAGCAGTACTTC
>NA|TRBJ2-5|TRBV6-5|TRBD1
CASTPTGQETQYF
TGTGCCAGCACCCCGACAGGGCAAGAGACCCAGTACTTC
>NA|TRBJ1-5|TRBV5-1|TRBD1
CASSSGQAGQPQHF
TGCGCCAGCAGCTCGGGACAGGCGGGACAGCCCCAGCATTTT
>NA|TRBJ2-7|TRBV27|TRBD2
CASTLYPSIGAGPSSYEQYF
TGTGCCAGCACCCTATACCCCTCCATCGGAGCGGGACCAAGCTCCTACGAGCAGTACTTC
>NA|TRBJ2-3|TRBV18|TRBD2
CASLRAGGTDTQYF
TGTGCCAGCCTGAGAGCGGGGGGCACAGATACGCAGTATTTT
>NA|TRBJ2-1|TRBV13|TRBD1
CASSLFGTGWNEQFF
TGTGCCAGCAGCTTATTTGGGACAGGGTGGAATGAGCAGTTCTTC
>NA|TRBJ2-2|TRBV7-8|TRBD2
CASSLPRAGGTGELFF
TGTGCCAGCAGCTTACCTCGAGCGGGGGGGACCGGGGAGCTGTTTTTT
>NA|TRBJ2-3|TRBV3-1/TRBV3-2|NA
CASSQGLTRDTQYF
TGTGCCAGCAGCCAAGGACTAACCCGAGATACGCAGTATTTT
>NA|TRBJ1-4|TRBV18|NA
CASSPNGHEEKLFF
TGTGCCAGCTCACCGAACGGACATGAAGAAAAACTGTTTTTT
>NA|TRBJ2-1|TRBV7-3|TRBD2
CASSQGLAGVHEQFF
TGTGCCAGCAGCCAGGGACTAGCGGGAGTGCATGAGCAGTTCTTC
>NA|TRBJ1-6|TRBV2|NA
CASSDQGPDNSPLHF
TGTGCCAGCAGTGATCAGGGTCCCGATAATTCACCCCTCCACTTT
>NA|TRBJ1-1|TRBV7-9|TRBD1
CASSVGGGMNTEAFF
TGTGCCAGCAGCGTCGGAGGGGGCATGAACACTGAAGCTTTCTTT
>NA|TRBJ2-5|TRBV5-1|NA
CASSPSTVQETQYF
TGCGCCAGCAGCCCCTCGACAGTCCAAGAGACCCAGTACTTC
>NA|TRBJ1-4|TRBV18|NA
CASSPAGGSYEKLFF
TGTGCCAGCTCACCGGCGGGGGGCAGTTATGAAAAACTGTTTTTT
>NA|TRBJ2-7|TRBV3-1/TRBV3-2|NA
CASSSLRGTVREQYF
TGTGCCAGCAGCTCTTTGCGGGGCACCGTACGCGAGCAGTACTTC
>NA|TRBJ1-1|TRBV27|NA
CASRPGIGNTEAFF
TGTGCCAGCAGGCCAGGAATCGGGAACACTGAAGCTTTCTTT
>NA|TRBJ2-1|TRBV7-8|TRBD2
CASGTSGVGEQFF
TGTGCCAGCGGGACTAGCGGGGTCGGTGAGCAGTTCTTC
>once|TRBJ1-1|TRBV18|TRBD1
CASSRGTGTVSYEAFF
TGTGCCAGCTCACGAGGGACCGGGACAGTAAGTTATGAAGCTTTCTTT
>NA|TRBJ2-2|TRBV5-4|TRBD2
CASSTGTSGGLDTGELFF
TGTGCCAGCAGCACCGGGACTAGCGGGGGTTTGGACACCGGGGAGCTGTTTTTT
>once|TRBJ2-7|TRBV7-9|TRBD1
CASSLVQGAGEQYF
TGTGCCAGCAGCTTAGTACAGGGGGCGGGTGAGCAGTACTTC
>NA|TRBJ2-3|TRBV19|NA
CASSPGLFTDTQYF
TGTGCCAGTAGCCCGGGACTTTTCACAGATACGCAGTATTTT
>once|TRBJ2-3|TRBV29-1|NA
CSVVKGADTQYF
TGCAGCGTTGTCAAGGGAGCAGATACGCAGTATTTT
>NA|TRBJ1-2|TRBV24-1|NA
CATHDSTENGYTF
TGTGCCACCCATGACTCGACAGAAAATGGCTACACCTTC
>NA|TRBJ2-7|TRBV19|TRBD1
CASSIGTGSYEQYF
TGTGCCAGTAGTATCGGGACAGGGTCCTACGAGCAGTACTTC
>NA|TRBJ2-5|TRBV4-2|TRBD2
CASSQDLAGGRQETQYF
TGTGCCAGCAGCCAAGATTTGGCGGGGGGGCGACAAGAGACCCAGTACTTC
>many|TRBJ1-5|TRBV6-5|TRBD1
CASSLDRDRNQPQHF
TGTGCCAGCAGTCTAGACAGGGATAGGAATCAGCCCCAGCATTTT
>NA|TRBJ2-5|TRBV11-2|TRBD1
CASSSQGWQETQYF
TGTGCCAGCAGTTCACAGGGGTGGCAAGAGACCCAGTACTTC
>NA|TRBJ2-5|TRBV11-3|TRBD2
CASSFRSSGRSDETQYF
TGTGCCAGCAGCTTCAGGTCTAGCGGGAGGTCAGATGAGACCCAGTACTTC